This section outlines one T cell receptor beta chain sequence together with its context. Its antigen is unknown. This table comes from immunoSEQ multiplex PCR, and its TCRdb copy is limited to in-frame clones, with some not included. Of more than 250,000 clones in the sample, about 89% were seen once. Documented treatment: about 20 received Ad26.COV2.S at low or high dose, single or two shots; several received placebo; per-sample allocation not given. The study sampled participants on day 63 after the first vaccine or placebo injection. This specimen belongs to a study of Ad26.COV2.S vaccination and SARS-CoV-2 variants. Study-wide results and caveats: Total T cell responses, in the TCR breadth and depth analyses, may have been underestimated.

This CDR3 region has 15 residues. The V end was cut by 4 bases, the J end by 1 base, with 12 bases between. Germline CDR1 is LNHNV and CDR2 is YYDKDF (reference sequence). The source material was peripheral blood, sampled in a trial of Ad26.COV2.S vaccine versus placebo. The sequence came from a person aged 18-65 years who received the Ad26.COV2.S COVID-19 vaccine or a placebo. The chain carries TRBV15 and TRBJ2-3; D is uncertain. CDR3 sequence reads: CATSTRRPGTDTQYF. DNA of the CDR3: TGTGCCACCAGCACCCGGCGGCCAGGCACAGATACGCAGTATTTT.